This T cell receptor (beta chain) was recovered during a study of CD8 T cells in Susac syndrome. Germline-derived CDR1 and CDR2 are SNHLY and FYNNEI. CDR3 length: 12 amino acids. With 11 bases removed from V and 3 bases from J, the gap between germline ends came to 14 bases. It was with random hexamers that 0.5 to 1 ug RNA was reverse transcribed. From the immunoSEQ multiplex PCR reads, TCRdb called clonotypes with MiXCR, one entry per CDR3 protein. The data show about 280,000 distinct CDR3 sequences, 80% to 90% seen once. Control patients had untreated stable or active relapsing-remitting multiple sclerosis by revised McDonald criteria.

Sequenced: CD8+ T cells from PBMCs. The chain joins TRBV2 to TRBJ2-7, with D unresolved. This clonotype was obtained from a human donor with multiple sclerosis. The CDR3 DNA sequence: TGTGCCTCTAAGGCCAGACTCTACGAGCAGTACTTC. It encodes CASKARLYEQYF. Looking up the rest from reference TRBV2 and TRBJ2-7 gives the full variable domain: EPEVTQTPSHQVTQMGQEVILRCVPISNHLYFYWYRQILGQKVEFLVSFYNNEISEKSEIFDDQFSVERPDGSNFTLKIRSTKLEDSAMYFCASKARLYEQYFGPGTRLTVT.